Each of the 31 T cell receptor beta chains below was sequenced from the same sample in a study of chemoradiotherapy in HPV16-positive cancers. Only in-frame clones appear in the TCRdb table, and some are missing; sequencing was by immunoSEQ multiplex PCR. The sample shows about 68,000 clones, roughly 90% of them seen only once. The specimen was blood, collected from a patient who underwent chemoradiotherapy. The origin of the receptors is a human donor with HPV-associated anogenital cancer.

The chain uses TRBV6-1 and TRBJ1-1; D is uncertain. The CDR3 runs to 12 residues. Between the trimmed V and J ends, which lost 4 bases and 4 bases, there was a span of 7 bases. Germline V lookup: CDR1 MNHNS, CDR2 SASEGT. The CDR3 bases are TGTGCCAGCAGTGTGGGGTCCACTGAAGCTTTCTTT. Its translation is CASSVGSTEAFF.

The chain couples TRBV28 to TRBJ2-1, with D uncertain. Per germline, CDR1 MDHEN and CDR2 SYDVKM. The CDR3 covers 13 residues. V was trimmed by 6 bases and J by 15 bases, leaving 21 bases between them. The CDR3 bases are TGTGCCAGCAGGCAACCTCCCGTGAGGCGTGGGTTCTTC. Protein product: CASRQPPVRRGFF. The full variable domain, in which reference TRBV28 and TRBJ2-1 provide the parts outside the CDR3, is DVKVTQSSRYLVKRTGEKVFLECVQDMDHENMFWYRQDPGLGLRLIYFSYDVKMKEKGDIPEGYSVSREKKERFSLILESASTNQTSMYLCASRQPPVRRGFFGPGTRLTVL.

The chain joins TRBV11-2 to TRBJ2-7; D remains unclear. The CDR3 sequence is 13 residues long. The V and J ends lost 2 bases and 6 bases respectively, with 11 bases between them. In germline, CDR1 is SGHAT, CDR2 FQNNGV. This CDR3 is CASSLHRLSEQYF. The CDR3 DNA sequence: TGTGCCAGCAGCTTACACCGGTTAAGCGAGCAGTACTTC.

This chain uses TRBV10-2 with TRBJ2-2, with 9 positions matching TRBD2. The CDR3 spans 13 residues. With V trimmed by 8 bases and J by 6 bases, 4 bases remained unmatched. In germline, CDR1 is WSHSY, CDR2 SAAADI. CDR3 in DNA: TGCGCCAGCGGACTAGCGAAAGCCGGGGAGCTGTTTTTT. Encoded protein: CASGLAKAGELFF.

V and J are TRBV7-6 and TRBJ2-1; D call uncertain. The V end was cut by 3 bases, the J end by 7 bases, with 10 bases between. The germline V gene has CDR1 SGHVS and CDR2 FNYEAQ. This CDR3 contains 13 residues. The CDR3 nucleotides read TGTGCCAGCAGCTTTGTCCTCGGGAATGAGCAGTTCTTC. Translated: CASSFVLGNEQFF.

The chain combines TRBV28 with TRBJ1-1; no firm D call. The V gene lost 8 bases and the J gene lost 0 bases, with 7 bases spanning the gap. CDR3 size: 12 residues. Germline CDR1 MDHEN, CDR2 SYDVKM. This CDR3 is CASYKMNTEAFF. CDR3 sequence (DNA): TGTGCCAGCTATAAGATGAACACTGAAGCTTTCTTT. The complete variable domain, with remaining parts taken from reference TRBV28 and TRBJ1-1, reads DVKVTQSSRYLVKRTGEKVFLECVQDMDHENMFWYRQDPGLGLRLIYFSYDVKMKEKGDIPEGYSVSREKKERFSLILESASTNQTSMYLCASYKMNTEAFFGQGTRLTVV.

This chain uses TRBV7-9 with TRBJ1-6; D possibly corresponds to TRBD1 (5 bases). The CDR3 extends over 17 amino acids. V gave up 0 bases and J gave up 2 bases, with 11 bases separating them. Germline V CDR1 and CDR2: SEHNR, FQNEAQ (reference sequence). The CDR3 DNA reads TGTGCCAGCAGCTTAGCAGTAGGGGATACCTATAATTCACCCCTCCACTTT. Its protein is CASSLAVGDTYNSPLHF.

The V and J genes are TRBV19 and TRBJ1-1, with 10 positions matching TRBD1. The trim removed 5 bases at V and 5 bases at J, leaving 14 bases unmatched. This CDR3 spans 17 amino acids. Germline CDR1 LNHDA, CDR2 SQIVND (reference sequence). The CDR3 region is CASSVPGTGARRTEAFF. DNA for the CDR3: TGTGCCAGTAGTGTCCCCGGGACAGGGGCCCGAAGGACTGAAGCTTTCTTT.

This clone was recorded only once. The chain joins TRBV5-4 to TRBJ2-5, with 7 bases that match TRBD1. V gave up 4 bases and J gave up 5 bases; unmatched junction bases: 5. CDR1 and CDR2 (germline): SGHNT, YYREEE (reference sequence). The CDR3 covers 13 residues. The CDR3 nucleotides read TGTGCCAGCAGCCCCGGGACAGCTGAGACCCAGTACTTC. The encoded protein is CASSPGTAETQYF.

J is TRBJ2-2 and V is TRBV29-1, with a weak D call TRBD1 (5 bases). V shed 7 bases and J shed 5 bases, with 11 bases lying between them. Germline values: CDR1 SQVTM, CDR2 ANQGSEA. The CDR3 length is 12 residues. The CDR3, as DNA: TGCAGCGCCCCCGCAGGGACCGGGGAGCTGTTTTTT. It encodes CSAPAGTGELFF.

This clone turned up a few times. The V gene is TRBV5-1, the J gene TRBJ1-4; 7 nucleotides align to TRBD1. In germline, CDR1 is SGHRS, CDR2 YFSETQ. Trimming removed 4 bases from V and 0 bases from J; junction bases left unmatched: 3. This CDR3 region has 15 residues. The CDR3 DNA sequence: TGCGCCAGCAGCATACAGGGGTCAACTAATGAAAAACTGTTTTTT. This encodes CASSIQGSTNEKLFF.

The chain joins TRBV30 to TRBJ1-3, with 7 bases identical to TRBD1. CDR1 is GTSNPN and CDR2 is SVGIG in the germline V gene (reference sequence). The CDR3 length is 14 residues. With 5 bases clipped from V and 0 bases from J, the junction kept 4 bases outside the gene matches. CDR3 sequence reads: CAWVDRRSGNTIYF. In DNA form, the CDR3 reads TGTGCCTGGGTGGACAGGCGCTCTGGAAACACCATATATTTT.

The V and J genes are TRBV21-1 and TRBJ2-3; the table names TRBD2, a call not compared with the DNA. TRBV21-1 is annotated as a pseudogene. The CDR3 is 17 amino acids. In nucleotides, the CDR3 is TGTGCCAGCAGCAACCGCACTACAATTCACCCAACAGATACGCAGTATTTT. Translated: CASSNRTTIHPTDTQYF.

V is TRBV28 and J is TRBJ2-2; 7 nucleotides agree with TRBD1. The CDR3 length is 13 residues. Germline trimming cut 8 bases from V and 7 bases from J; bases unmatched to any gene: 7. Germline V gene sequence: CDR1 MDHEN, CDR2 SYDVKM. CDR3 in DNA: TGTGCCAGCTGGGACAGATTCGACGGGGAGCTGTTTTTT. Protein sequence: CASWDRFDGELFF.

This clone was detected once. The chain links TRBV7-2 to TRBJ2-3; D may be TRBD2 (6 bases). The CDR3 length is 13 residues. CDR1 and CDR2 (germline): SGHTA, FQGNSA. V shed 4 bases and J shed 14 bases, with 19 bases lying between them. For the CDR3, the DNA is TGTGCCAGCAGCTCGGGACCGGGACTTCAAGTGTATTTT. The encoded protein is CASSSGPGLQVYF.

V and J are TRBV11-2 and TRBJ1-1; D ambiguous. The CDR3 is 15 residues long. With 4 bases removed from V and 0 bases from J, the gap between germline ends came to 12 bases. CDR1 and CDR2 (germline): SGHAT, FQNNGV. CDR3 region: CASSSDSYLNTEAFF. The CDR3 DNA is TGTGCCAGCAGCTCGGACTCTTACCTGAACACTGAAGCTTTCTTT. Using reference TRBV11-2 and TRBJ1-1 for the parts outside the CDR3, the full variable domain is EAGVAQSPRYKIIEKRQSVAFWCNPISGHATLYWYQQILGQGPKLLIQFQNNGVVDDSQLPKDRFSAERLKGVDSTLKIQPAKLEDSAVYLCASSSDSYLNTEAFFGQGTRLTVV.

The rearrangement links TRBV28 to TRBJ1-5; 9 positions match TRBD1. Germline trimming cut 5 bases from V and 2 bases from J; bases unmatched to any gene: 7. The CDR3 extends over 16 amino acids. Germline V gives CDR1 MDHEN, CDR2 SYDVKM. The chain's CDR3 is CASSVGQGRRNQPQHF. CDR3 sequence (DNA): TGTGCCAGCAGTGTGGGACAGGGAAGGCGCAATCAGCCCCAGCATTTT.

This chain joins TRBV7-9 and TRBJ2-1; 8 bases fit TRBD1. This CDR3 contains 13 residues. Germline V gene lookup returns CDR1 SEHNR and CDR2 FQNEAQ (reference sequence). The ends lost 11 bases at V and 0 bases at J; junction bases unmatched: 3. This CDR3 reads CAADRVSYNEQFF. CDR3 nucleotide sequence: TGTGCCGCGGACAGGGTCTCCTACAATGAGCAGTTCTTC.

J is TRBJ1-1 and V is TRBV28; perhaps TRBD1 as D (6 bases). The CDR3 has 13 residues. Germline V lookup: CDR1 MDHEN, CDR2 SYDVKM. V was clipped by 8 bases and J by 3 bases, with 13 bases between them. The CDR3 reads CASSGQYHTEAFF. The CDR3 DNA reads TGTGCCAGCTCTGGACAGTACCACACTGAAGCTTTCTTT.

The chain employs TRBV30 and TRBJ1-2; TRBD1 might be the D (5 bases). This CDR3 region has 13 residues. V shed 0 bases and J shed 7 bases, with 12 bases lying between them. Germline CDR1 and CDR2: GTSNPN and SVGIG (reference sequence). The CDR3 nucleotides are TGTGCCTGGAGTGTACACGGGACTAGTGGCTACACCTTC. It is translated as CAWSVHGTSGYTF.

The chain carries TRBV7-8 and TRBJ1-1; D unresolved. CDR3 length: 14 amino acids. Germline lookup yields CDR1 SGHVS and CDR2 FQNEAQ. Trimming left V 4 bases short and J 3 bases short, with 12 bases between. CDR3 region: CASSSSGVDTEAFF. CDR3 coding DNA: TGTGCCAGCAGCTCCTCCGGGGTAGACACTGAAGCTTTCTTT.

This clone was detected a few times. The chain employs TRBV27 and TRBJ2-7; 7 bases are shared with TRBD1. V lost 8 bases to trimming and J lost 2 bases; unmatched junction nucleotides: 9. The CDR3 sequence is 14 residues long. CDR1 is MNHEY, CDR2 SMNVEV, per germline (reference sequence). The CDR3 is CASSLRTGPYEQYF. The DNA of the CDR3 is TGTGCCAGCTCCCTCCGGACAGGCCCCTACGAGCAGTACTTC.

The gene calls are TRBV9 and TRBJ1-2; TRBD1 matches 8 bases. Per germline, CDR1 SGDLS and CDR2 YYNGEE. Trimming at V came to 3 bases and at J to 3 bases, leaving 7 bases not matched to a gene. CDR3 length: 15 amino acids. The CDR3 DNA is TGTGCCAGCAGCGCCGGACAGGGAGTATACTATGGCTACACCTTC. It encodes CASSAGQGVYYGYTF.

The J gene is TRBJ1-6, the V gene TRBV2, with a weak D call TRBD1 (6 bases). This CDR3 has 14 residues. The germline CDR1 and CDR2 sequences are SNHLY and FYNNEI. V lost 7 bases and J 7 bases, leaving 14 bases between the germline ends. DNA for the CDR3: TGTGCCAGCAACGTAGACAGGACCAATTCACCCCTCCACTTT. Translated: CASNVDRTNSPLHF.

The rearrangement uses TRBV28 and TRBJ1-1; D is unresolved. The germline V gene encodes CDR1 MDHEN and CDR2 SYDVKM. V lost 10 bases, J lost 5 bases, and 5 bases lay in between. CDR3 length: 9 residues. CDR3 amino acids: CATETEAFF. The CDR3 nucleotides are TGTGCCACCGAGACTGAAGCTTTCTTT.

This clone turned up a few times. The chain recombines TRBV7-9 with TRBJ1-3, with unresolved D. The CDR3 runs 15 residues. Per germline, CDR1 SEHNR and CDR2 FQNEAQ (reference sequence). V shed 4 bases and J shed 0 bases, with 10 bases lying between them. In DNA, the CDR3 is TGTGCCAGCAGCTCCAAGGGCCACTCTGGAAACACCATATATTTT. Its translation is CASSSKGHSGNTIYF. Full variable domain (rest looked up from reference TRBV7-9 and TRBJ1-3): DTGVSQNPRHKITKRGQNVTFRCDPISEHNRLYWYRQTLGQGPEFLTYFQNEAQLEKSRLLSDRFSAERPKGSFSTLEIQRTEQGDSAMYLCASSSKGHSGNTIYFGEGSWLTVV.

The rearrangement uses TRBV11-3 and TRBJ2-1; 10 bases align to TRBD1. This CDR3 region has 14 residues. Germline lookup yields CDR1 SGHNT and CDR2 YENEEA. Trimming removed 0 bases from V and 7 bases from J; junction bases left unmatched: 0. Written as DNA, the CDR3 is TGTGCCAGCAGCTTAGAGGGACAGGGGAATGAGCAGTTCTTC. This encodes CASSLEGQGNEQFF. Full variable domain (missing parts from reference TRBV11-3 and TRBJ2-1): EAGVVQSPRYKIIEKKQPVAFWCNPISGHNTLYWYLQNLGQGPELLIRYENEEAVDDSQLPKDRFSAERLKGVDSTLKIQPAELGDSAVYLCASSLEGQGNEQFFGPGTRLTVL.

The V and J genes are TRBV19 and TRBJ1-5; D is uncertain. The CDR3 spans 12 residues. Looked up from germline, CDR1 is LNHDA and CDR2 is SQIVND (reference sequence). The V and J ends lost 6 bases and 1 base respectively, with 4 bases between them. The CDR3 is CASRGSNQPQHF. The CDR3 nucleotides read TGTGCCAGTAGAGGCAGCAATCAGCCCCAGCATTTT.

The chain joins TRBV5-1 to TRBJ2-3; D is possibly TRBD2 (6 bases). Per the germline V gene, CDR1 is SGHRS and CDR2 is YFSETQ. V lost 0 bases to trimming and J lost 4 bases, with 18 bases between them. The CDR3 has 17 residues. CDR3 in DNA: TGCGCCAGCAGCTTGGCGAGTTGGAGGGGAGGCGCAGATACGCAGTATTTT. Translation: CASSLASWRGGADTQYF.

The rearrangement joins TRBV11-2 to TRBJ2-2; TRBD2 is a possible D gene (6 bases). This CDR3 spans 15 amino acids. The V end was cut by 8 bases, the J end by 1 base, with 14 bases between. CDR1 and CDR2 from the germline V gene are SGHAT and FQNNGV. The DNA of the CDR3 is TGTGCCAGCGACCGCGGGATGTGGAACACCGGGGAGCTGTTTTTT. The encoded protein is CASDRGMWNTGELFF.

This chain joins TRBV7-6 and TRBJ1-1; D is possibly TRBD1 (5 bases). The V gene lost 4 bases and the J gene lost 1 base, with 7 bases spanning the gap. This CDR3 has 13 residues. Germline CDR1 reads SGHVS; CDR2 reads FNYEAQ. The CDR3 loop reads CASSSTGNTEAFF. The CDR3 DNA reads as TGTGCCAGCAGCTCTACAGGGAACACTGAAGCTTTCTTT.